This passage covers 16 T cell receptor beta chains from one sample sequenced in a study of CD8 T cells in Susac syndrome. Reverse transcription of about 0.45 to 1 ug RNA used random hexamers. From the immunoSEQ multiplex PCR reads, TCRdb called clonotypes with MiXCR, one entry per CDR3 protein. The sample shows 95,000 to 150,000 distinct CDR3 sequences, over 90% of them seen only once. Sequenced input: CD8+ T cells from PBMCs. These receptors came from a human donor with multiple sclerosis.

This chain connects TRBV5-4 to TRBJ1-2; D gene unclear. Germline V CDR1 and CDR2: SGHNT, YYREEE (reference sequence). The CDR3 is made up of 13 amino acids. The V gene lost 3 bases and the J gene lost 3 bases, with 9 bases spanning the gap. DNA of the CDR3: TGTGCCAGCAGCTGGCCGCCCCACTATGGCTACACCTTC. It is translated as CASSWPPHYGYTF.

The rearrangement joins TRBV19 to TRBJ1-1; no reliable D call. This CDR3 region has 13 residues. Germline V CDR1 and CDR2: LNHDA, SQIVND (reference sequence). Trimming pared 3 bases from V and 1 base from J, leaving 6 bases between. The DNA of the CDR3 is TGTGCCAGTAGTATTTTGACGAACACTGAAGCTTTCTTT. This codes for CASSILTNTEAFF.

In this sample, this clonotype turned up once. This chain uses TRBV27 with TRBJ2-1; 8 nucleotides match TRBD1. The CDR3 length is 13 residues. Unmatched junction bases numbered 1, after V lost 2 bases and J lost 7 bases. Germline CDR1 MNHEY, CDR2 SMNVEV (reference sequence). The DNA of the CDR3 is TGTGCCAGCAGTTTAGGACAGGGAAATGAGCAGTTCTTC. It codes for CASSLGQGNEQFF.

V gene TRBV7-9 combines with J gene TRBJ2-5, with D perhaps matching TRBD1 (6 bases). With 1 base removed from V and 4 bases from J, the gap between germline ends came to 10 bases. The CDR3 contains 14 residues. The germline gives CDR1 SEHNR, CDR2 FQNEAQ (reference sequence). The CDR3 reads CASSLEGVGETQYF. The CDR3 coding sequence is TGTGCCAGCAGCTTAGAGGGGGTTGGAGAGACCCAGTACTTC.

In this sample, this clonotype turned up once. The rearrangement uses TRBV20-1 and TRBJ2-3; TRBD2 agrees at 10 bases. The V gene end was trimmed by 3 bases and the J gene end by 2 bases; junction bases not matched to a gene: 5. Germline V lookup: CDR1 DFQATT, CDR2 SNEGSKA (reference sequence). The length of the CDR3 is 15 residues. The CDR3 reads CSASPGLADTDTQYF. CDR3 DNA sequence: TGCAGTGCTAGTCCCGGACTAGCGGACACAGATACGCAGTATTTT.

This chain uses TRBV29-1 with TRBJ2-7; 10 nucleotides align to TRBD1. Trimming removed 3 bases from V and 5 bases from J; junction bases left unmatched: 10. CDR3 length: 15 amino acids. Germline V gives CDR1 SQVTM, CDR2 ANQGSEA. The CDR3 loop is CSVDSGTGALNEQYF. The CDR3 nucleotides are TGCAGCGTTGATTCGGGGACAGGGGCTCTGAACGAGCAGTACTTC.

The gene calls are TRBV11-3 and TRBJ2-1; D is unclear. The V end was cut by 6 bases, the J end by 9 bases, with 9 bases between. There are 11 residues in the CDR3. Germline V lookup: CDR1 SGHNT, CDR2 YENEEA. CDR3 sequence (DNA): TGTGCCAGCAGTCCTGGCGGTGAGCAGTTCTTC. This codes for CASSPGGEQFF. Full variable domain (missing parts from reference TRBV11-3 and TRBJ2-1): EAGVVQSPRYKIIEKKQPVAFWCNPISGHNTLYWYLQNLGQGPELLIRYENEEAVDDSQLPKDRFSAERLKGVDSTLKIQPAELGDSAVYLCASSPGGEQFFGPGTRLTVL.

The chain is built from TRBV7-9 and TRBJ2-5, with 7 bases fitting TRBD1. Trimming at V came to 0 bases and at J to 1 base, leaving 5 bases not matched to a gene. Germline-derived CDR1 and CDR2 are SEHNR and FQNEAQ (reference sequence). This CDR3 is built from 16 residues. The CDR3 spells CASSLAGTVIQETQYF. The CDR3 DNA reads as TGTGCCAGCAGCTTAGCGGGGACAGTGATCCAAGAGACCCAGTACTTC.

The chain carries TRBV10-2 and TRBJ2-7; 8 nucleotides align to TRBD1. Trimming took 4 bases from V and 3 from J; bases not matched to a gene: 2. Germline loops: CDR1 WSHSY, CDR2 SAAADI. This CDR3 region has 13 residues. In DNA form, the CDR3 reads TGCGCCAGCAGTGTAGACAGGGGCTACGAGCAGTACGTC. It yields the protein CASSVDRGYEQYV.

In nucleotides, the CDR3 is TGTGCCAGCAGCGGAGTGGACAGCTCTGGAAACACCATATATTTT. It yields the protein CASSGVDSSGNTIYF. The chain joins TRBV7-9 to TRBJ1-3, with D maybe TRBD1 (6 bases). Between the trimmed V and J ends, which lost 5 bases and 0 bases, there was a span of 11 bases. The CDR3 has 15 residues. Germline CDR1 reads SEHNR; CDR2 reads FQNEAQ (reference sequence).

CDR3 coding DNA: TGCGCCAGCAGCCTCAGGGGGGCGACCGGGGAGCTGTTTTTT. Translated: CASSLRGATGELFF. J is TRBJ2-2 and V is TRBV4-1, with a weak D call TRBD1 (7 bases). From germline, CDR1 is MGHRA and CDR2 YSYEKL. The CDR3 consists of 14 residues. Trimming took off 4 bases at V and 5 bases at J, with 11 bases between the two ends.

This chain links TRBV27 with TRBJ2-3; unclear D gene. The germline V and J ends were trimmed by 0 bases and 1 base, with 5 bases remaining between them. Germline values: CDR1 MNHEY, CDR2 SMNVEV (reference sequence). The CDR3 extends over 14 amino acids. The CDR3 DNA reads TGTGCCAGCAGTTTATCTTTCCGCACAGATACGCAGTATTTT. The encoded protein is CASSLSFRTDTQYF.

There are a few counts of this clonotype. V usage is TRBV6-6 and J usage is TRBJ2-7; the match to TRBD2 covers 15 bases. J lost 3 bases, V lost 6 bases, and 0 bases had no gene match. This CDR3 spans 14 amino acids. CDR1 and CDR2 (germline): MNHNY, SVGAGI (reference sequence). CDR3 nucleotide sequence: TGTGCCAGCAGGGGACTAGCGGGGGGCTACGAGCAGTACTTC. Its protein product is CASRGLAGGYEQYF.

V and J are TRBV25-1 and TRBJ1-2; no reliable D call. Looked up from germline, CDR1 is MGHDK and CDR2 is SYGVNS. V lost 2 bases to trimming and J lost 10 bases, with 20 bases between them. This CDR3 contains 15 residues. CDR3 nucleotides: TGTGCCAGCAGTGAACTCACCGGGCCCTCAACGCTCTACACCTTC. This codes for CASSELTGPSTLYTF.

The chain couples TRBV4-1 to TRBJ2-7, with D perhaps matching TRBD1 (8 bases). The CDR3 loop spans 16 amino acids. From germline, CDR1 is MGHRA and CDR2 YSYEKL. V lost 5 bases, J lost 0 bases, and 17 bases lay in between. CDR3 DNA: TGCGCCAGCAGCGAGAGCGGGACAGGCAGCTCCTACGAGCAGTACTTC. This codes for CASSESGTGSSYEQYF.

CDR3: CASSQEQGGLYEQYF. The CDR3 coding sequence is TGTGCCAGCAGCCAAGAGCAGGGGGGGCTATACGAGCAGTACTTC. V and J are TRBV4-2 and TRBJ2-7; TRBD1 or TRBD2 may be the D gene (7 bases each). The CDR3 runs 15 residues. V gave up 0 bases and J gave up 4 bases, with 13 bases separating them. Germline loops: CDR1 LGHNA, CDR2 YNFKEQ.